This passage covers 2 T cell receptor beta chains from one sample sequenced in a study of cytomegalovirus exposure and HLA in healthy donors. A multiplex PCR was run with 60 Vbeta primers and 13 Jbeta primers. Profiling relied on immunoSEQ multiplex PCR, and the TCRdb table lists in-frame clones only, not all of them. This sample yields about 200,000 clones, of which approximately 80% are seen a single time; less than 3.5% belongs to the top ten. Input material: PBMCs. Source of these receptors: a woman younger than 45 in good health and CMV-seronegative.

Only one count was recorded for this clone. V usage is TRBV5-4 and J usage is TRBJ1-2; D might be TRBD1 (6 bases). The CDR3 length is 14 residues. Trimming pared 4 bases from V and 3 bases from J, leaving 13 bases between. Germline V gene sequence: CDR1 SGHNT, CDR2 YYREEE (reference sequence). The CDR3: CASSPPSGDYGYTF. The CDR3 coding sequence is TGTGCCAGCAGCCCCCCCTCAGGGGACTATGGCTACACCTTC.

The DNA for the CDR3 is TGTGCCCCCCGCGGAGTTAACACCGGGGAGCTGTTTTTT. As protein: CAPRGVNTGELFF. The gene calls are TRBV2 and TRBJ2-2, with D unresolved. This CDR3 is built from 13 residues. The V gene's germline CDR1 is SNHLY and CDR2 FYNNEI. V lost 11 bases and J 2 bases, leaving 12 bases between the germline ends.